This T cell receptor beta chain was obtained from a study of blood T cell repertoires in COVID-19. Study information: PBMCs, B-cell-depleted T cells, or T cells were the source of the cDNA or gDNA that made up the material.

The CDR3 is made up of 14 amino acids. Trimming took off 5 bases at V and 1 base at J, with 10 bases between the two ends. The germline V gene encodes CDR1 SGDLS and CDR2 YYNGEE. Seattle participants joined during active infection and were tracked over time. Here immunoSEQ multiplex PCR was the method, and the copy in TCRdb shows in-frame clones only, minus some. The data show about 140,000 clones, around 89% seen once. Sequenced input: peripheral blood. The chain recombines TRBV9 with TRBJ1-3, with D unclear. The source is a human donor with COVID-19, enrolled during active disease. The donor label of this sample is uncertain. CDR3 nucleotide sequence: TGTGCCAGCAGAAGCGGGCTGTCTGGAAACACCATATATTTT. This translates into CASRSGLSGNTIYF.